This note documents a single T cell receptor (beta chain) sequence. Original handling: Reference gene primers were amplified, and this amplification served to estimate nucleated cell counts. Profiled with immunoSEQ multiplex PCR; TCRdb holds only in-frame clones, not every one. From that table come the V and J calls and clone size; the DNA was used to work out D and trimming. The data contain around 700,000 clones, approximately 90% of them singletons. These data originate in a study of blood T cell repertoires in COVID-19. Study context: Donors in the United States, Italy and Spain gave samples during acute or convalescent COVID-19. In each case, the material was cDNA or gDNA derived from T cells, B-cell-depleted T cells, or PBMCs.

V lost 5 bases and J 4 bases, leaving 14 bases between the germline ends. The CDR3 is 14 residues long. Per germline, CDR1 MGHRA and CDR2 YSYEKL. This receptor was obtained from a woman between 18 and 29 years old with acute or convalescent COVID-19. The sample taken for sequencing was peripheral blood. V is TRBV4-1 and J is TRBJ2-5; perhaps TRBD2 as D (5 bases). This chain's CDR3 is CASSGRSFLETQYF. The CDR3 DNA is TGCGCCAGCAGCGGGAGATCTTTCCTAGAGACCCAGTACTTC.